This T cell receptor (beta chain) was observed in a study of beta chain features in type 1 diabetes. CDR3 length: 13 amino acids. In germline, CDR1 is SGHRS, CDR2 YFSETQ. V dropped 3 bases and J dropped 9 bases, with 13 bases sitting between them. Study outcomes and limitations: PCR, the amplification step, might favor shorter templates, equally in patients and controls. All four CD4+ subsets from Type 1 diabetes patients carried moderately but significantly shorter TCRB CDR3s.

This clone was picked up a small number of times. Antigen unknown. The sequenced template was cDNA made from the entire isolated RNA. Libraries were prepared by immunoSEQ multiplex PCR; TCRdb keeps only in-frame clonotypes and omits some of them. The repertoire holds around 690,000 clones, with over 10% as singletons. The sequence was collected from a man aged 25 to 45 with type 1 diabetes. This chain uses TRBV5-1 with TRBJ2-1; D gene ambiguous. Sequenced material: naive CD4+ T cells from blood. The DNA of the CDR3 is TGCGCCAGCAGCTACTCAACGTCGGGTGAGCAGTTCTTC. Protein: CASSYSTSGEQFF.